This T cell receptor (beta chain) was captured in a study of blood T cell repertoires in COVID-19. At the level of the study: Samples of COVID-19 (acute and convalescent) were obtained from the United States, Italy and Spain. The analysed material was cDNA or gDNA that came from T cells, B-cell-depleted T cells, or PBMCs.

In the authors' workflow: Amplification from reference gene primers served as the basis for estimated nucleated cell counts. TCRdb's table, derived via immunoSEQ multiplex PCR, lists solely in-frame clones and lacks some. Clone size and V and J calls were adopted from that table, with D and trimming inferred from the DNA. Among approximately 130,000 clones listed, roughly 80% were seen once. The sample comprised peripheral blood. The origin of this receptor is a human donor in a cohort sampled during active COVID-19.

CDR3 nucleotides: TGCGCCAGCAGCCAAGCCAATAACTATGGCTACACCTTC. Translating gives CASSQANNYGYTF. The J gene is TRBJ1-2, the V gene TRBV4-1; D not resolved. This CDR3 spans 13 amino acids. Germline lookup yields CDR1 MGHRA and CDR2 YSYEKL. V lost 1 base and J lost 1, with 4 bases in between.